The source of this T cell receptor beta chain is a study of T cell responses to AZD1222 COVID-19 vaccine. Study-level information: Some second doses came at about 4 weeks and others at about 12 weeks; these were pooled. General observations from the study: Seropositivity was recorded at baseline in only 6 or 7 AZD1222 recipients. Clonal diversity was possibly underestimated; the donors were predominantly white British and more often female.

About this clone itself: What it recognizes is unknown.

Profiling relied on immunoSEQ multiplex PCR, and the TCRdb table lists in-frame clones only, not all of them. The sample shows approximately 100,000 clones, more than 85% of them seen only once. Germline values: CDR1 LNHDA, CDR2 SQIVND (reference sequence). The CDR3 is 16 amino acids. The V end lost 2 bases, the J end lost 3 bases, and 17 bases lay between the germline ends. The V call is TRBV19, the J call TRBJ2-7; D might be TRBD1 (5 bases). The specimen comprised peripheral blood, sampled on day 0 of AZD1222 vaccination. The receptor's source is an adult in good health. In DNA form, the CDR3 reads TGTGCCAGTAGTATATTAGGCCGACAGCCAGACTACGAGCAGTACTTC. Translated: CASSILGRQPDYEQYF. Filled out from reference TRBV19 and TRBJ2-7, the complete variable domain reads DGGITQSPKYLFRKEGQNVTLSCEQNLNHDAMYWYRQDPGQGLRLIYYSQIVNDFQKGDIAEGYSVSREKKESFPLTVTSAQKNPTAFYLCASSILGRQPDYEQYFGPGTRLTVT.